This entry concerns a single TCR beta chain. The same CDR3 is also encoded by other DNA sequences in this sample. This record comes from a study of blood T cell repertoires in COVID-19. The wider study: Italy, Spain and the United States were the sources of the convalescent and acute COVID-19 samples.

The assay was immunoSEQ multiplex PCR, and TCRdb's table has in-frame clones only and misses some. The sample includes around 240,000 clones, approximately 85% seen only once; the top ten take 2% to 2.5%. Germline loops: CDR1 SGHRS, CDR2 YFSETQ. The CDR3 totals 14 residues. J lost 4 bases, V lost 2 bases, and 4 bases had no gene match. The chain joins TRBV5-1 to TRBJ1-1; TRBD1 matches at 8 bases. This TCR derives from a woman between 45 and 65 years old who had recovered from COVID-19. What was sequenced was PBMCs or T cells enriched from blood (not recorded which). The CDR3 DNA reads TGCGCCAGCAGCTTAGGACAGGGCAGCACTGAAGCTTTCTTT. Residues: CASSLGQGSTEAFF.